This T cell receptor beta chain was retrieved from a study of cytomegalovirus exposure and HLA in healthy donors. The CDR3 is made up of 16 amino acids. Trimming shortened V by 2 bases and J by 0 bases, and 12 bases separated the two germline ends. Germline CDR1 MDHEN, CDR2 SYDVKM. The PCR made use of 60 Vbeta and 13 Jbeta primers. Profiling relied on immunoSEQ multiplex PCR, and the TCRdb table lists in-frame clones only, not all of them. Of roughly 130,000 clones listed, about 85% are singletons. This receptor was identified in a female donor in good health and CMV-seronegative. Sequencing was carried out using PBMCs. V and J are TRBV28 and TRBJ2-3; the D is unclear. The CDR3 sequence is CASSLNGAGSTDTQYF. In nucleotides, the CDR3 is TGTGCCAGCAGTTTAAACGGCGCAGGTAGCACAGATACGCAGTATTTT.